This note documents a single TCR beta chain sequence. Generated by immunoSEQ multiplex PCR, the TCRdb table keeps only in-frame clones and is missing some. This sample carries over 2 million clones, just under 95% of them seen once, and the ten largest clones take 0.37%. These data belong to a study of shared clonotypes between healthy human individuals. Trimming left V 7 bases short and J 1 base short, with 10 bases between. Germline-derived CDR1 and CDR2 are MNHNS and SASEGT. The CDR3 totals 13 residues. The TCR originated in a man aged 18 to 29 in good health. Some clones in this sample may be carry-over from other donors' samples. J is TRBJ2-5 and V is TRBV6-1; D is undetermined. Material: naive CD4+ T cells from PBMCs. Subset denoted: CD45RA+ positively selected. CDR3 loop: CASTGSTQETQYF. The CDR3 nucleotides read TGTGCCAGCACGGGCTCTACCCAAGAGACCCAGTACTTC.